A selection of T cell receptor beta chains follows, all from one sample in a study of Graves' ophthalmopathy and Graves' hyperthyroidism. TCRdb re-called the multiplex PCR reads through MiXCR, storing one row per CDR3 protein. The sample contains 400,000 to 500,000 distinct CDR3 sequences, over 20% of which appear only once. The sequenced sample was peripheral blood. The receptors stem from a woman aged 18-30 years with stable Graves' hyperthyroidism. Both conserved end residues are trimmed from each CDR3. The order of the fields is J gene, V gene, CDR3 protein.

TRBJ2-4,TRBV4-1,ASSQNLLAKNIQY
TRBJ2-5,TRBV9,ASSGPDEETQY
TRBJ2-7,TRBV28,ASRWSVGASSYEQY
TRBJ2-5,TRBV6-2/TRBV6-3,ASISQDGQETQY
TRBJ1-5,TRBV25-1,ASSDSGVQPQH
TRBJ1-2,TRBV12-3/TRBV12-4,ASSSRPGQWGYT
TRBJ1-2,TRBV20-1,SARTGVNYGYT
TRBJ2-5,TRBV20-1,SARDRWFGETQY
TRBJ1-1,TRBV20-1,SARVSGGTEAF
TRBJ2-5,TRBV3-1,ASSQVARGQETQY
TRBJ2-5,TRBV5-1,ASSLDRQTQY
TRBJ1-1,TRBV11-2,ASSQNRQAAF
TRBJ1-1,TRBV5-6,ASSPEWGNTEAF
TRBJ1-3,TRBV12-3/TRBV12-4,ASSPSGPGTSGNTIY
TRBJ2-4,TRBV7-8,ASSRDREDIQY
TRBJ2-2,TRBV6-1,ASKAGTGDTGELF
TRBJ1-2,TRBV28,AGSSPGGFSSNGYT
TRBJ2-7,TRBV3-1,ASSPTVIDYEQY
TRBJ1-6,TRBV20-1,SATGQLYNSPLH
TRBJ2-7,TRBV3-1,ASSQGSSYEQY
TRBJ2-2,TRBV27,ASSLSSRGVVGELF
TRBJ2-7,TRBV7-8,ASSLGLFQPSYEQY
TRBJ2-7,TRBV12-3/TRBV12-4,ASSSGTSKY
TRBJ2-5,TRBV20-1,SATRRKGQETQY
TRBJ2-3,TRBV10-3,AISGGPGSDTQY
TRBJ2-7,TRBV5-4,ASSLAGGVSYEQY
TRBJ2-7,TRBV6-7,ASNLGLAGGPSREQY